The clone carrying this T cell receptor beta chain was seen at least ten times. 5'RACE with 10-nucleotide random UMIs generated the cDNA. A single record per CDR3 protein comes from TCRdb applying MiXCR to the 5' RACE reads. The sample holds 50,000 to 60,000 distinct CDR3 sequences, 2.5% seen once. The CDR3 loop spans 16 amino acids. Germline V lookup: CDR1 SGDLS, CDR2 YYNGEE. With 0 bases clipped from V and 0 bases from J, the junction kept 3 bases outside the gene matches. The data belong to a study of neurological immune-mediated disorders. The rearrangement links TRBV9 to TRBJ2-3; TRBD2 matches 8 bases. This receptor was obtained from a man aged 50-59 years with multiple sclerosis. What was sequenced was PBMCs. CDR3 DNA sequence: TGTGCCAGCAGCGTAGTCCCTAGCGGGAGCACAGATACGCAGTATTTT. Its translation is CASSVVPSGSTDTQYF. Combining the CDR3 with reference TRBV9 and TRBJ2-3 gives the whole variable domain DSGVTQTPKHLITATGQRVTLRCSPRSGDLSVYWYQQSLDQGLQFLIQYYNGEERAKGNILERFSAQQFPDLHSELNLSSLELGDSALYFCASSVVPSGSTDTQYFGPGTRLTVL.